A selection of T cell receptor beta chains follows, all from one sample in a study of blood T cell repertoires in COVID-19. TCRdb keeps only in-frame clones here, not all; method: immunoSEQ multiplex PCR. The repertoire holds under 150,000 clones, with roughly 82% as singletons. The sequenced sample was peripheral blood. Receptors were obtained from a man at least 80 years old with acute or convalescent COVID-19. Each CDR3 is given with its conserved first and last residue. For some rows the clone size is stated as once, few or many, or as a class when expanded; others skip it.

cdr3_aa: CASSLDRDSPLHF
clone_size: .
v_call: TRBV7-3
j_call: TRBJ1-6

cdr3_aa: CASSFYNSNQPQHF
clone_size: .
v_call: TRBV7-2
j_call: TRBJ1-5

cdr3_aa: CASSPPNRGPTYEQYF
clone_size: .
v_call: TRBV18
j_call: TRBJ2-7

cdr3_aa: CASRKQGNYGYTF
clone_size: .
v_call: TRBV5-5
j_call: TRBJ1-2

cdr3_aa: CAIRGTGGTQPQHF
clone_size: .
v_call: TRBV10-3
j_call: TRBJ1-5

cdr3_aa: CATSRDRRQRGPYNEQFF
clone_size: .
v_call: TRBV15
j_call: TRBJ2-1

cdr3_aa: CASSFQGIYEQYF
clone_size: .
v_call: TRBV12-3/TRBV12-4
j_call: TRBJ2-7

cdr3_aa: CAWGVDRILEEQYF
clone_size: .
v_call: TRBV30
j_call: TRBJ2-7

cdr3_aa: CASSLDFTSNSYEQYF
clone_size: .
v_call: TRBV11-2
j_call: TRBJ2-7

cdr3_aa: CASSLALRNTEAFF
clone_size: few
v_call: TRBV5-1
j_call: TRBJ1-1

cdr3_aa: CASSQPPGQGSSGNTIYF
clone_size: .
v_call: TRBV4-1
j_call: TRBJ1-3

cdr3_aa: CASSLDWAENYGYTF
clone_size: .
v_call: TRBV5-8
j_call: TRBJ1-2

cdr3_aa: CASSSAEGQPQHF
clone_size: .
v_call: TRBV12-3/TRBV12-4
j_call: TRBJ1-5

cdr3_aa: CASSRTGNTEAFF
clone_size: .
v_call: TRBV7-9
j_call: TRBJ1-1

cdr3_aa: CSASLVYEQYF
clone_size: .
v_call: TRBV20-1
j_call: TRBJ2-7

cdr3_aa: CASSPTGGVSTAQYF
clone_size: .
v_call: TRBV4-2
j_call: TRBJ2-7

cdr3_aa: CATSRDPFSSPLHF
clone_size: .
v_call: TRBV15
j_call: TRBJ1-6

cdr3_aa: CASSFEGSYEQYF
clone_size: .
v_call: TRBV27
j_call: TRBJ2-7

cdr3_aa: CASSPPGGGGEQFF
clone_size: .
v_call: TRBV18
j_call: TRBJ2-1

cdr3_aa: CASSLTSGDNNEQFF
clone_size: .
v_call: TRBV19
j_call: TRBJ2-1

cdr3_aa: CASSKGQHSYNEQFF
clone_size: .
v_call: TRBV6-2/TRBV6-3
j_call: TRBJ2-1

cdr3_aa: CASSQKAGGTGELFF
clone_size: .
v_call: TRBV14
j_call: TRBJ2-2

cdr3_aa: CASSLEAGGDYGYTF
clone_size: .
v_call: TRBV7-2
j_call: TRBJ1-2

cdr3_aa: CAIGLNYEQYF
clone_size: .
v_call: TRBV10-3
j_call: TRBJ2-7

cdr3_aa: CASSPISGLQETQYF
clone_size: once
v_call: TRBV7-9
j_call: TRBJ2-5

cdr3_aa: CTSRFGGALDTQYF
clone_size: .
v_call: TRBV2
j_call: TRBJ2-3

cdr3_aa: CASSLSWGADTQYF
clone_size: .
v_call: TRBV27
j_call: TRBJ2-3

cdr3_aa: CASSPRGRDSYGYTF
clone_size: .
v_call: TRBV18
j_call: TRBJ1-2

cdr3_aa: CASSLTGQGNQPQHF
clone_size: .
v_call: TRBV5-6
j_call: TRBJ1-5

cdr3_aa: CASSQRTSGGSYEQYF
clone_size: .
v_call: TRBV3-1/TRBV3-2
j_call: TRBJ2-7

cdr3_aa: CASSLHMNTEAFF
clone_size: .
v_call: TRBV11-3
j_call: TRBJ1-1

cdr3_aa: CASSTSSGGGETQYF
clone_size: .
v_call: TRBV19
j_call: TRBJ2-5

cdr3_aa: CASSLRQNEKLFF
clone_size: .
v_call: TRBV2
j_call: TRBJ1-4

cdr3_aa: CASSLLGRVHEQYF
clone_size: .
v_call: TRBV27
j_call: TRBJ2-7

cdr3_aa: CASSVDSSLEQYF
clone_size: .
v_call: TRBV5-4
j_call: TRBJ2-7

cdr3_aa: CASSYWRQETNYGYTF
clone_size: .
v_call: TRBV6-5
j_call: TRBJ1-2

cdr3_aa: CASSPVGLSRNEQFF
clone_size: few
v_call: TRBV18
j_call: TRBJ2-1

cdr3_aa: CASSVGQGGSLGTQYF
clone_size: .
v_call: TRBV19
j_call: TRBJ2-3

cdr3_aa: CASSSGAGGLVGYTF
clone_size: .
v_call: TRBV6-6
j_call: TRBJ1-2

cdr3_aa: CSVVTISTDTQYF
clone_size: few
v_call: TRBV29-1
j_call: TRBJ2-3

cdr3_aa: CASSFQRGEQYF
clone_size: .
v_call: TRBV5-4
j_call: TRBJ2-7

cdr3_aa: CASNRDRVSGEEQFF
clone_size: .
v_call: TRBV19
j_call: TRBJ2-1

cdr3_aa: CASSAPDREIDQPQHF
clone_size: few
v_call: TRBV6-1
j_call: TRBJ1-5

cdr3_aa: CASSIFVGGGETQYF
clone_size: .
v_call: TRBV19
j_call: TRBJ2-5

cdr3_aa: CASSNRQNNQPQHF
clone_size: few
v_call: TRBV27
j_call: TRBJ1-5

cdr3_aa: CASSLDSGGVRNEQFF
clone_size: .
v_call: TRBV5-4
j_call: TRBJ2-1

cdr3_aa: CASSASGTGVAETQYF
clone_size: .
v_call: TRBV5-6
j_call: TRBJ2-5

cdr3_aa: CASSAHSEAFF
clone_size: few
v_call: TRBV19
j_call: TRBJ1-1

cdr3_aa: CASSLDRSYEQYF
clone_size: .
v_call: TRBV5-4
j_call: TRBJ2-7

cdr3_aa: CASRRDRGRTQTSYEQYF
clone_size: .
v_call: TRBV2
j_call: TRBJ2-7

cdr3_aa: CASSPTGGKTGELFF
clone_size: .
v_call: TRBV3-1/TRBV3-2
j_call: TRBJ2-2

cdr3_aa: CASRTTGVSNQPQHF
clone_size: .
v_call: TRBV19
j_call: TRBJ1-5

cdr3_aa: CASSPPGQDQETQYF
clone_size: few
v_call: TRBV6-6
j_call: TRBJ2-5

cdr3_aa: CAAGWGGTEAFF
clone_size: once
v_call: TRBV3-1/TRBV3-2
j_call: TRBJ1-1

cdr3_aa: CASSLFGDSNQPQHF
clone_size: .
v_call: TRBV28
j_call: TRBJ1-5

cdr3_aa: CASSPWGVYGYTF
clone_size: .
v_call: TRBV5-5
j_call: TRBJ1-2